The rows below give T cell receptor beta chains drawn from one sample of a study of blood T cell repertoires in COVID-19. Clones were sequenced by immunoSEQ multiplex PCR, and TCRdb holds only the in-frame ones, with some missing. The sample consists of about 100,000 clones, over 75% of them appearing once. Source material: peripheral blood. The receptors derive from a human donor in a cohort sampled during active COVID-19. The CDR3 runs from the conserved cysteine through the conserved F or W. Fields, in order: J gene, CDR3 length, D gene, V gene, clone size, CDR3 DNA, CDR3 protein. The D gene is left open where the match is weak. Clone size, where shown, is once, few, many, or a class for clones that have expanded.

>TRBJ2-7|16|.|TRBV9|.
TGTGCCAGCAGCGGAGAACAGGGCTCGGGATGGGACGAGCAGTACTTC
CASSGEQGSGWDEQYF
>TRBJ2-1|11|.|TRBV3-1/TRBV3-2|.
TGTGCCAGCAGCCCGGGGACAGAGCAGTTCTTC
CASSPGTEQFF
>TRBJ1-2|13|.|TRBV7-9|.
TGTGCCAGCAGCTTGGGCAATAACTATGGCTACACCTTC
CASSLGNNYGYTF
>TRBJ1-1|12|.|TRBV6-2/TRBV6-3|.
TGTGCCAGCAGTTATCACAGTGGTGAAGCTTTCTTT
CASSYHSGEAFF
>TRBJ2-3|17|.|TRBV4-3|.
TGCGCCAGCAGCCAAGATGGGGGGGGCCTTAGGGGAGATACGCAGTATTTT
CASSQDGGGLRGDTQYF
>TRBJ2-7|16|TRBD1|TRBV6-5|.
TGTGCCAGCAGTTACTCGCGACAGGGGGCACGGAACGAGCAGTACTTC
CASSYSRQGARNEQYF
>TRBJ1-5|16|TRBD1|TRBV2|.
TGTGCCAGCACGGGACAGGGGACGGGCCAGTATCAGCCCCAGCATTTT
CASTGQGTGQYQPQHF
>TRBJ2-1|16|TRBD2|TRBV6-1|.
TGTGCCAGCAGTGAAGCCTTAGCGGGAGTCTACAATGAGCAGTTCTTC
CASSEALAGVYNEQFF
>TRBJ1-2|14|TRBD1|TRBV6-5|once
TGTGCCAGCAGTTATTCTAGGGGGCCCTATGGCTACACCTTC
CASSYSRGPYGYTF
>TRBJ2-5|14|TRBD1|TRBV7-9|once
TGTGCCAGCAGCTTCGGACAGGGCGTGGAGACCCAGTACTTC
CASSFGQGVETQYF
>TRBJ1-4|14|.|TRBV6-6|.
TGTGCCAGCAGTTACGACAGGTCCAATGAAAAACTGTTTTTT
CASSYDRSNEKLFF
>TRBJ2-4|19|TRBD2|TRBV19|.
TGTGCCAGTAGTATAAAAAAGACTAGCGGGAGAGATTCCAAAAACATTCAGTACTTC
CASSIKKTSGRDSKNIQYF
>TRBJ1-2|16|TRBD1|TRBV7-2|.
TGTGCCAGCAGCTTAGCCGGGACAGCGAGACACTATGGCTACACCTTC
CASSLAGTARHYGYTF
>TRBJ1-1|13|.|TRBV25-1|.
TGTGCCAGCAGTGAATACAGATACACTGAAGCTTTCTTT
CASSEYRYTEAFF
>TRBJ2-3|15|TRBD2|TRBV9|few
TGTGCCAGCAGCGCTAGCGGGGGGGCCTTAGATACGCAGTATTTT
CASSASGGALDTQYF
>TRBJ2-3|14|TRBD2|TRBV24-1|.
TGTGCCACCAGTGCGGGAGGGCCTTCAGATACGCAGTATTTT
CATSAGGPSDTQYF
>TRBJ1-5|14|.|TRBV6-6|once
TGTGCCAGCAGTTACAAGGGGGGGGATCAGCCCCAGCATTTT
CASSYKGGDQPQHF
>TRBJ2-7|14|TRBD2|TRBV7-7|once
TGTGCCAGCAGCGTGGGACTAGCGGGGGGCGAGCAGTACTTC
CASSVGLAGGEQYF
>TRBJ1-1|16|TRBD1|TRBV5-6|.
TGTGCCAGCAGCTTTCACCGGGGCAGGGGGGACACTGAAGCTTTCTTT
CASSFHRGRGDTEAFF
>TRBJ1-5|14|.|TRBV28|few
TGTGCCAATCAACCCCCGGGTGGCAATCAGCCCCAGCATTTT
CANQPPGGNQPQHF
>TRBJ1-2|13|TRBD1|TRBV9|few
TGTGCCAGCAGCGTCATACAGGGGTTTGGCTACACCTTC
CASSVIQGFGYTF
>TRBJ2-1|15|TRBD2|TRBV11-3|.
TGTGCCAGCAGCTCCTCTACTAGCGTATACAATGAGCAGTTCTTC
CASSSSTSVYNEQFF
>TRBJ1-6|16|.|TRBV3-1/TRBV3-2|.
TGTGCCAGCAACTCCTTGACCGGGTCCTATAATTCACCCCTCCACTTT
CASNSLTGSYNSPLHF
>TRBJ1-2|14|.|TRBV10-1|.
TGCGCCAGCAGTGAGCGGCAGGGGTCATATGGCTACACCTTC
CASSERQGSYGYTF
>TRBJ2-2|14|.|TRBV2|few
TGTGCCAGCAAGCAGGACAGTAACACCGGGGAGCTGTTTTTT
CASKQDSNTGELFF
>TRBJ2-1|17|TRBD2|TRBV6-2/TRBV6-3|many
TGTGCCAGCAGTTACTCTCCAGCGGGGGGGCTCTACGATGAGCAGTTCTTC
CASSYSPAGGLYDEQFF
>TRBJ2-3|18|TRBD2|TRBV5-1|.
TGCGCCAGCAGCTTAACGCGGGGTAGCGGGGGGATCACAGATACGCAGTATTTT
CASSLTRGSGGITDTQYF
>TRBJ1-5|17|TRBD1|TRBV19|.
TGTGCCAGTAGTATAGGAGGGACAGGGGGCTTCAATCAGCCCCAGCATTTT
CASSIGGTGGFNQPQHF
>TRBJ2-1|15|TRBD2|TRBV3-1/TRBV3-2|.
TGTGCCAGCAGCCAAGCTACTAGCGGGAGGAATGAGCAGTTCTTC
CASSQATSGRNEQFF
>TRBJ2-5|14|TRBD1|TRBV6-5|.
TGTGCCAGTTTGACAGGGGGGGTTCAAGAGACCCAGTACTTC
CASLTGGVQETQYF
>TRBJ2-7|15|.|TRBV20-1|.
TGCAGTGCTAGTCCCCTTGGACTGGTGTCTTACGAGCAGTACTTC
CSASPLGLVSYEQYF
>TRBJ2-1|16|.|TRBV5-4|.
TGTGCCAGCAGCACACCCGGGGTAGCTCGCCACAATGAGCAGTTCTTC
CASSTPGVARHNEQFF
>TRBJ1-2|16|TRBD1|TRBV3-1/TRBV3-2|.
TGTGCCAGCAGCCAAGCTTCGACAGGGCGTTTTCATGGCTACACCTTC
CASSQASTGRFHGYTF
>TRBJ1-2|12|.|TRBV29-1|few
TGCAGCGTTGCCCCCGGCGGGTATGGCTACACCTTC
CSVAPGGYGYTF
>TRBJ2-7|13|TRBD1|TRBV10-3|.
TGTGCCACCCGCGGGACAGGCACCTACGAGCAGTACTTC
CATRGTGTYEQYF
>TRBJ1-1|14|TRBD1|TRBV6-5|.
TGTGCCAGCAGAGATAGAGCAGGGGGCACTGAAGCTTTCTTT
CASRDRAGGTEAFF
>TRBJ2-5|15|TRBD2|TRBV7-2|.
TGTGCCAGCAGCTTGGGTCTAGCGGGAGCAGAGACCCAGTACTTC
CASSLGLAGAETQYF
>TRBJ2-1|15|.|TRBV18|.
TGTGCCAGCTCACCTTTACAGGGCCTAGACAATGAGCAGTTCTTC
CASSPLQGLDNEQFF
>TRBJ2-7|15|.|TRBV15|.
TGTGCCACCAGCAGAGATCAGGCTTCTTCCTACGAGCAGTACTTC
CATSRDQASSYEQYF
>TRBJ2-7|17|TRBD2|TRBV19|.
TGTGCCAGTAGTATAGATCACCGACTAGCGGGAACCTACGAGCAGTACTTC
CASSIDHRLAGTYEQYF
>TRBJ2-7|16|.|TRBV5-6|few
TGTGCCAGCAGCTTGGGTGGGGCTAGCGTAATCTACGAGCAGTACTTC
CASSLGGASVIYEQYF
>TRBJ1-1|13|TRBD1|TRBV27|.
TGTGCCAGCAAGACAGGGGGCCAGACTGAAGCTTTCTTT
CASKTGGQTEAFF
>TRBJ1-3|14|.|TRBV9|.
TGTGCCAGCAGCGTATCAGGGACTGGAAACACCATATATTTT
CASSVSGTGNTIYF
>TRBJ1-2|11|.|TRBV7-8|few
TGTGCCAGCAGCTTGCACAGGGATATCACCTTC
CASSLHRDITF
>TRBJ1-6|15|.|TRBV2|.
TGTGCCAGCAGTCCTCAGGGTTCCTATAATTCACCCCTCCACTTT
CASSPQGSYNSPLHF
>TRBJ2-3|14|.|TRBV15|.
TGTGCCACCAGCAGAGTACGCGGTCCAGATACGCAGTATTTT
CATSRVRGPDTQYF
>TRBJ2-3|15|.|TRBV3-1/TRBV3-2|.
TGTGCCAGCACCCCCAGAGGGAGGCCCACAGATACGCAGTATTTT
CASTPRGRPTDTQYF
>TRBJ2-7|13|.|TRBV6-5|.
TGTGCCAGCAGCCGCGGGTCTGCCTACGAGCAGTACTTC
CASSRGSAYEQYF
>TRBJ2-7|13|.|TRBV5-5|.
TGTGCCAGCAGCTTGGTACAGGGCTACGAGCAGTACTTC
CASSLVQGYEQYF
>TRBJ1-1|14|.|TRBV3-1/TRBV3-2|.
TGTGCCAGCAGCCAAGAAGAGTCGGGGGTGGTGGCTTTCTTT
CASSQEESGVVAFF
>TRBJ2-2|16|TRBD1|TRBV10-3|.
TGTGCCATCAAATCCTCCGGGACAGCGAACACCGGGGAGCTGTTTTTT
CAIKSSGTANTGELFF
>TRBJ1-3|17|TRBD1|TRBV19|.
TGTGCCAGTAGTACAACGACAGGGTTGGGCTCTGGAAACACCATATATTTT
CASSTTTGLGSGNTIYF
>TRBJ2-3|16|TRBD2|TRBV24-1|.
TGTGCCACCAGTGATCCCGGTACTAGCGGCACAGATACGCAGTATTTT
CATSDPGTSGTDTQYF
>TRBJ2-7|14|TRBD2|TRBV27|.
TGTGCCAGCAAAGAAAGGCGGGGGATTTACGAGCAGTACTTC
CASKERRGIYEQYF
>TRBJ2-4|17|TRBD2|TRBV6-2/TRBV6-3|.
TGTGCCAGCAGTTACGGGACTAGCGGGGGGGCCAAAAACATTCAGTACTTC
CASSYGTSGGAKNIQYF
>TRBJ1-3|13|.|TRBV12-3/TRBV12-4|.
TGTGCCAGCAGTTTTTTTACAGACAACACCATATATTTT
CASSFFTDNTIYF
>TRBJ2-3|13|.|TRBV24-1|.
TGTGCCACCAGTGAAACAGGGACAGATACGCAGTATTTT
CATSETGTDTQYF
>TRBJ2-1|14|TRBD1|TRBV11-2|.
TGTGCCAGCAGCCTTGGGGGACAGGGCAATGAGCAGTTCTTC
CASSLGGQGNEQFF